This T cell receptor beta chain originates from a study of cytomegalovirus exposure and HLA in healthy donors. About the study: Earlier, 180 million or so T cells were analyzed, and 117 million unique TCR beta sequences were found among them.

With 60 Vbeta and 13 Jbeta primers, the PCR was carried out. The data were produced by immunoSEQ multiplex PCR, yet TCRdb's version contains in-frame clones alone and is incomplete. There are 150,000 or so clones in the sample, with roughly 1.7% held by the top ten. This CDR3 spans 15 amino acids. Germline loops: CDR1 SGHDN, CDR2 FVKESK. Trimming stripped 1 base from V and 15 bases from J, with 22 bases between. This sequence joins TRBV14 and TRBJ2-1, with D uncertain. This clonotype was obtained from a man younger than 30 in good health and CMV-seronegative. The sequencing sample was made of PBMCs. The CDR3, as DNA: TGTGCCAGCAGCCAAGGGTCAGGATCTCTTATCCAAACGTTCTTC. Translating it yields CASSQGSGSLIQTFF.